Listed below are T cell receptor beta chains from one sample, sequenced in a study of cytomegalovirus exposure and HLA in healthy donors. Method: immunoSEQ multiplex PCR; TCRdb's copy keeps in-frame clones and lacks some. The data contain roughly 180,000 clones, around 80% of them singletons. Sequencing was performed on PBMCs. The source of these receptors is a man aged 25 to 40 in good health and CMV-seropositive. CDR3s include the opening cysteine and the closing phenylalanine or tryptophan.

TRBJ2-7	TRBV28	CASSHSLYIPSYEQYF
TRBJ2-2	TRBV7-2	CASSWTAGESGELFF
TRBJ2-3	TRBV9	CASSPGPRETFIDTQYF
TRBJ2-1	TRBV21-1	CASRPAGGRVGDNEQFF
TRBJ2-3	TRBV18	CASSSRTSGSSTDTQYF
TRBJ1-1	TRBV30	CAWSAGRITEAFF
TRBJ2-1	TRBV7-2	CASSLASGFYNEQFF
TRBJ2-1	TRBV5-4	CASSREPSGGTFGEQFF
TRBJ2-7	TRBV14	CASSPPLLAGVHEQYF
TRBJ1-1	TRBV9	CASSGAGAVNTEAFF
TRBJ2-5	TRBV5-1	CASSLVAGGPETQYF
TRBJ2-5	TRBV18	CASSPPVPGWGTQYF
TRBJ1-2	TRBV5-1	CASSPDRGGYGYTF
TRBJ2-7	TRBV19	CASTSRNGPYEQYF
TRBJ2-5	TRBV19	CASSIPASGRKETQYF
TRBJ2-5	TRBV20-1	CSGWGMETQYF
TRBJ2-7	TRBV7-2	CASSRAGGSVTEQYF
TRBJ1-1	TRBV27	CASRRRGGTEAFF
TRBJ2-1	TRBV29-1	CSVEVGREIAGNEQFF
TRBJ1-1	TRBV6-5	CASSAPGSAAFF
TRBJ2-2	TRBV6-1	CASSEFSLAMNTGELFF
TRBJ1-6	TRBV19	CASTPGTGYSPLHF
TRBJ2-1	TRBV5-4	CASSLGRDYNEQFF